These 17 T cell receptor beta chains came from one sample sequenced in a study of response to subunit inactivated influenza vaccine. One entry per CDR3 protein results from TCRdb running MiXCR on the RT-PCR reads. This sample has roughly 570,000 distinct CDR3 sequences, with 11% to 15% found just once. Here the sequenced sample was PBMCs from blood, taken roughly 12 days after vaccination. These TCRs come from a man aged 50 or older who received an inactivated influenza vaccine.

The chain joins TRBV5-1 to TRBJ2-2; weak D call: TRBD2 (5 bases). Deletions cut 4 bases from V and 4 bases from J, with 8 bases between. The length of the CDR3 is 13 residues. CDR1 and CDR2 from the germline V gene are SGHRS and YFSETQ. DNA for the CDR3: TGCGCCAGCAGCACGGGGAGCACCGGGGAGCTGTTTTTT. Protein: CASSTGSTGELFF.

The V gene is TRBV10-3, the J gene TRBJ1-2, with TRBD1 matching 7 bases. Germline CDR1 reads ENHRY; CDR2 reads SYGVKD. The CDR3 has 14 amino acids. The junction had 11 bases not matched to a gene; V was cut back by 6 bases and J by 7 bases. The CDR3 DNA sequence: TGTGCCATCAGGATGACAGGGTCGCTGGGTGGCTACACCTTC. Protein: CAIRMTGSLGGYTF.

This clonotype was observed a few times. The chain links TRBV6-2 or TRBV6-3 to TRBJ2-1; no clear D. Between the trimmed V and J ends, which lost 0 bases and 5 bases, there was a span of 20 bases. The CDR3 sequence is 18 residues long. From germline, CDR1 is MNHEY and CDR2 SVGEGT. The CDR3 nucleotides read TGTGCCAGCAGTTACTCGCCCCGGTTGACGTTTGTGGACAATGAGCAGTTCTTC. This codes for CASSYSPRLTFVDNEQFF.

J is TRBJ2-5 and V is TRBV7-3, with TRBD1 matching over 9 bases. The CDR3 covers 15 residues. V gave up 2 bases and J gave up 5 bases; unmatched junction bases: 6. Germline V lookup: CDR1 SGHTA, CDR2 FQGTGA. CDR3 region: CASSLSDRGWETQYF. The CDR3 DNA reads TGTGCCAGCAGCTTATCCGACAGGGGGTGGGAGACCCAGTACTTC.

This clonotype was seen more than once but under ten times. The chain is built from TRBV4-3 and TRBJ1-1, with a weak D call TRBD1 (5 bases). This CDR3 region has 14 residues. Trimming took off 0 bases at V and 5 bases at J, with 10 bases between the two ends. Germline assignment: CDR1 LGHNA and CDR2 YSLEER. The CDR3 reads CASSQDGRGTEAFF. CDR3 nucleotide sequence: TGCGCCAGCAGCCAAGACGGGAGGGGAACTGAAGCTTTCTTT.

The V and J genes are TRBV9 and TRBJ2-3; D possibly matches TRBD1 or TRBD2 (6 bases each). Germline V gives CDR1 SGDLS, CDR2 YYNGEE. This CDR3 region has 16 residues. V was pared by 0 bases and J by 3 bases, with 14 bases between. The CDR3: CASSVEGGGVTDTQYF. For the CDR3, the DNA is TGTGCCAGCAGCGTAGAAGGGGGAGGCGTTACAGATACGCAGTATTTT.

The chain employs TRBV7-2 and TRBJ2-1; D is uncertain. The CDR3 runs to 15 residues. CDR1 and CDR2 from the germline V gene are SGHTA and FQGNSA. V was cut by 3 bases and J by 5 bases, with 14 bases left in between. The CDR3 nucleotides read TGTGCCAGCAGCTTGAGTAGCATGCGGCACAATGAGCAGTTCTTC. Encoded protein: CASSLSSMRHNEQFF.

The V gene is TRBV6-1, the J gene TRBJ1-5; unclear D gene. CDR1 is MNHNS, CDR2 SASEGT, per germline. The CDR3 extends over 14 amino acids. With 4 bases removed from V and 0 bases from J, the gap between germline ends came to 7 bases. In DNA, the CDR3 is TGTGCCAGCAGTGGAGACCATAGCAATCAGCCCCAGCATTTT. This codes for CASSGDHSNQPQHF.

This clonotype was detected only a few times. The V and J genes are TRBV3-1 and TRBJ1-3; a possible D gene is TRBD1 (6 bases). The CDR3 is made up of 16 amino acids. V gave up 2 bases and J gave up 1 base, with 12 bases separating them. Germline V CDR1 and CDR2: LGHDT, YNNKEL (reference sequence). The chain's CDR3 is CASSQRGAGSGNTIYF. The CDR3 DNA reads TGTGCCAGCAGCCAACGGGGGGCCGGATCTGGAAACACCATATATTTT.

This clonotype has only a few counts. The CDR3 loop reads CASSYYGAPYEQYF. Here the CDR3 DNA reads TGTGCCAGCAGTTACTACGGCGCGCCCTACGAGCAGTACTTC. The chain couples TRBV6-2 or TRBV6-3 to TRBJ2-7; D is uncertain. Germline V gene sequence: CDR1 MNHEY, CDR2 SVGEGT. Between the trimmed V and J ends, which lost 1 base and 2 bases, there was a span of 9 bases. The CDR3 contains 14 residues.

This clonotype was detected a few times. The V call is TRBV10-3, the J call TRBJ2-7; D uncertain. Between the trimmed V and J ends, which lost 2 bases and 4 bases, there was a span of 12 bases. In germline, CDR1 is ENHRY, CDR2 SYGVKD. This CDR3 is built from 14 residues. This chain's CDR3 is CAISEPKGTYEQYF. CDR3 coding DNA: TGTGCCATCAGTGAGCCGAAGGGAACTTACGAGCAGTACTTC.

This chain joins TRBV7-6 and TRBJ2-3, with 9 bases fitting TRBD1. With 2 bases clipped from V and 4 bases from J, the junction kept 7 bases outside the gene matches. The CDR3 spans 16 residues. The germline gives CDR1 SGHVS, CDR2 FNYEAQ. CDR3 amino acids: CASSLLSGQGSDTQYF. The CDR3 DNA sequence: TGTGCCAGCAGCTTACTCTCGGGACAGGGTTCAGATACGCAGTATTTT.

This clonotype was detected only a few times. This sequence joins TRBV12-3 or TRBV12-4 and TRBJ1-5; 9 bases match TRBD1. The CDR3 has 15 amino acids. V was clipped by 5 bases and J by 5 bases; unmatched bases: 7. The CDR3: CASSPTGGLDQPQHF. The CDR3 DNA reads TGTGCCAGCAGTCCTACAGGGGGCTTGGATCAGCCCCAGCATTTT.

The chain has TRBV5-1 and TRBJ1-1; no clear D. This CDR3 is built from 13 residues. V gave up 4 bases and J gave up 9 bases, with 16 bases separating them. Germline CDR1 SGHRS, CDR2 YFSETQ. The CDR3 protein is CASSPLDRIKAFF. In DNA, the CDR3 is TGCGCCAGCAGCCCGTTAGACCGGATCAAAGCTTTCTTT. Together with reference TRBV5-1 and TRBJ1-1, the CDR3 gives the full variable domain: KAGVTQTPRYLIKTRGQQVTLSCSPISGHRSVSWYQQTPGQGLQFLFEYFSETQRNKGNFPGRFSGRQFSNSRSEMNVSTLELGDSALYLCASSPLDRIKAFFGQGTRLTVV.

This clonotype was detected only a few times. V usage is TRBV7-9 and J usage is TRBJ2-1; the match to TRBD2 covers 7 bases. Germline V gives CDR1 SEHNR, CDR2 FQNEAQ (reference sequence). The CDR3 extends over 17 amino acids. Unmatched junction bases numbered 13, after V lost 2 bases and J lost 6 bases. This CDR3 is CASSLRGRREMGNEQFF. CDR3 DNA: TGTGCCAGCAGCTTAAGGGGACGGCGGGAGATGGGCAATGAGCAGTTCTTC.

Ten or more counts support this clonotype. The junction shows a germline mismatch at one end, possibly a read error. V is TRBV5-5 and J is TRBJ1-1; TRBD1 agrees at 7 bases. The germline CDR1 and CDR2 sequences are SGHKS and YYEKEE (reference sequence). This CDR3 has 15 residues. The CDR3 DNA sequence: TGCGCCAGCAGCTTAGCCGGGACAGTTAACACTGAAGCTTTCTTT. Its translation is CASSLAGTVNTEAFF.

In this sample, this clonotype turned up a few times. The rearrangement uses TRBV20-1 and TRBJ1-1; tentative D call: TRBD1 (6 bases). CDR3 length: 18 amino acids. Germline V gene lookup returns CDR1 DFQATT and CDR2 SNEGSKA (reference sequence). The germline V and J ends were trimmed by 0 bases and 5 bases, with 25 bases remaining between them. The CDR3 DNA sequence: TGCAGTGCTAGAGATCTACATGGAGGCAGGGGCTTGAGAACTGAAGCTTTCTTT. Protein product: CSARDLHGGRGLRTEAFF.